These T cell receptor beta chains were read from a single sample in a study of identical twins. In TCRdb, the 5' RACE reads were re-called with MiXCR into one record per CDR3 protein. The sample lists 1.5 million to 2 million distinct CDR3 sequences; more than 30% were seen once. The specimen sequenced was cord blood. All receptors derive from a newborn girl in good health. Each CDR3 is given with its conserved first and last residue. D genes are given only for firm matches. The size field is filled for only some rows; it gives once, few, many or a size class.

V: TRBV28; J: TRBJ2-1; size: .; D: .; DNA: TGTGCCAGCAGGCATTCGGGGGCGGGATACAATGAGCAGTTCTTC; CDR3: CASRHSGAGYNEQFF
V: TRBV3-1; J: TRBJ2-4; size: .; D: .; DNA: TGTGCCAGCAGCGGCGGTTTTCGCAAAAACATTCAGTACTTC; CDR3: CASSGGFRKNIQYF
V: TRBV20-1; J: TRBJ2-3; size: .; D: TRBD1; DNA: TGCAGTGCCGCCGGGACAGGGGTTGCAGATACGCAGTATTTT; CDR3: CSAAGTGVADTQYF
V: TRBV29-1; J: TRBJ2-1; size: .; D: .; DNA: TGCAGCGGGGGACGGGGGAAGAATGAGCAGTTCTTC; CDR3: CSGGRGKNEQFF
V: TRBV18; J: TRBJ1-1; size: .; D: TRBD1; DNA: TGTGCCAGCTCACCATGGACAGGGTATAGGGGAGAGAACACTGAAGCTTTCTTT; CDR3: CASSPWTGYRGENTEAFF
V: TRBV5-1; J: TRBJ2-7; size: few; D: TRBD1; DNA: TGCGCCAGCAGCCTCGGGACAGAGATAACCTACGAGCAGTACTTC; CDR3: CASSLGTEITYEQYF
V: TRBV7-2; J: TRBJ2-3; size: few; D: TRBD2; DNA: TGTGCCAGCAGCTTAGCTGGGACTAGCGGGGGAGATACGCAGTATTTT; CDR3: CASSLAGTSGGDTQYF
V: TRBV4-1; J: TRBJ2-4; size: .; D: .; DNA: TGCGCCAGCAGCCAGCAGGGGTTAGCCAAAAACATTCAGTACTTC; CDR3: CASSQQGLAKNIQYF
V: TRBV6-6; J: TRBJ1-1; size: .; D: TRBD1; DNA: TGTGCCAGCGGGGACAGGGACAGGGGCACTGAAGCTTTCTTT; CDR3: CASGDRDRGTEAFF
V: TRBV12-3/TRBV12-4; J: TRBJ1-5; size: .; D: TRBD1; DNA: TGTGCCAGCAGTTTTAGTGGGACAGGGGGCAAGTATAGCAATCAGCCCCAGCATTTT; CDR3: CASSFSGTGGKYSNQPQHF
V: TRBV5-1; J: TRBJ1-1; size: .; D: .; DNA: TGCGCCAGCAGCTTGGGAGGGAACCCTGAAGCTTTCTTT; CDR3: CASSLGGNPEAFF
V: TRBV20-1; J: TRBJ1-2; size: many; D: TRBD1; DNA: TGCAGTGCTAGAGATCCGGGACAGGGGGCCTATGGCTACACCTTC; CDR3: CSARDPGQGAYGYTF
V: TRBV6-6; J: TRBJ1-2; size: few; D: TRBD1; DNA: TGTGCCAGCAGTTTGGGCAGGGGGTGTTGGAACTATGGCTACACCTTC; CDR3: CASSLGRGCWNYGYTF
V: TRBV12-5; J: TRBJ2-3; size: .; D: .; DNA: TGTGCTAGTGGTTTGATACCGGGCACAGATACGCAGTATTTT; CDR3: CASGLIPGTDTQYF
V: TRBV5-1; J: TRBJ2-3; size: many; D: .; DNA: TGCGCCAGCAGCACGGGACCAAGCACAGATACGCAGTATTTT; CDR3: CASSTGPSTDTQYF
V: TRBV5-1; J: TRBJ1-2; size: few; D: TRBD1; DNA: TGCGCCAGCAGCTTAATCGACAGGGTGGGTGGCTACACCTTC; CDR3: CASSLIDRVGGYTF
V: TRBV5-1; J: TRBJ2-7; size: few; D: TRBD1; DNA: TGCGCCAGCAGCAGGACAGGATGGCCTTACGAGCAGTACTTC; CDR3: CASSRTGWPYEQYF
V: TRBV11-2; J: TRBJ2-2; size: .; D: .; DNA: TGTGCCAGCAGCTTAACAGGGTCGGGCACCGGGGAGCTGTTTTTT; CDR3: CASSLTGSGTGELFF
V: TRBV5-1; J: TRBJ2-6; size: few; D: .; DNA: TGCGCCAGCAGCTTGCTCGGCGGACCCTCTGGGGCCAACGTCCTGACTTTC; CDR3: CASSLLGGPSGANVLTF
V: TRBV9; J: TRBJ2-7; size: few; D: .; DNA: TGTGCCAGCAGCTCGACAATCTCCTACGAGCAGTACTTC; CDR3: CASSSTISYEQYF
V: TRBV7-2; J: TRBJ2-2; size: once; D: .; DNA: TGTGCCAGCAGCTTAGGTCAGATGAGCGGGGAGCTGTTTTTT; CDR3: CASSLGQMSGELFF
V: TRBV10-3; J: TRBJ2-3; size: many; D: TRBD2; DNA: TGTGCCATCAGGGGACTAGCAGCTAGCACAGATACGCAGTATTTT; CDR3: CAIRGLAASTDTQYF
V: TRBV5-1; J: TRBJ1-2; size: few; D: .; DNA: TGCGCCAGCAGCCTTCCGGCAGGGTCGAACTATGGCTACACCTTC; CDR3: CASSLPAGSNYGYTF
V: TRBV7-9; J: TRBJ1-2; size: .; D: .; DNA: TGTGCCAGCAGCTTAGCGGAGACAAGCTATGGCTACACCTTC; CDR3: CASSLAETSYGYTF
V: TRBV5-1; J: TRBJ2-3; size: .; D: TRBD2; DNA: TGCGCCAGCTCGACGTTAGCGGGGGCCGGGGATACGCAGTATTTT; CDR3: CASSTLAGAGDTQYF
V: TRBV4-2; J: TRBJ1-2; size: .; D: .; DNA: TGTGCCAGCAGCCAAGGCAGGGAGGCGATTAACTATGGCTACACCTTC; CDR3: CASSQGREAINYGYTF
V: TRBV12-3/TRBV12-4; J: TRBJ1-2; size: few; D: .; DNA: TGTGCCAGCAAGGGGAGGGGCTATGGCTACACCTTC; CDR3: CASKGRGYGYTF
V: TRBV11-2; J: TRBJ1-1; size: .; D: TRBD1; DNA: TGTGCCAGCAGCTTAAGGGTGACAGGGGAGAACACTGAAGCTTTCTTT; CDR3: CASSLRVTGENTEAFF
V: TRBV5-1; J: TRBJ1-5; size: few; D: .; DNA: TGCGCCAGCAGTTTGGACGGCTCCCGCAATCAGCCCCAGCATTTT; CDR3: CASSLDGSRNQPQHF
V: TRBV20-1; J: TRBJ2-5; size: .; D: TRBD2; DNA: TGCAGTGCTAGAGATCGTGGGACTAGCGGGATGGAGACCCAGTACTTC; CDR3: CSARDRGTSGMETQYF
V: TRBV20-1; J: TRBJ2-5; size: .; D: TRBD2; DNA: TGCAGTGCTACTCCGGCGGGAGGGCTCCCAGAGACCCAGTACTTC; CDR3: CSATPAGGLPETQYF
V: TRBV5-1; J: TRBJ2-3; size: few; D: .; DNA: TGCGCCAGCAGCCGTGACGGAGGGGGAGATACGCAGTATTTT; CDR3: CASSRDGGGDTQYF
V: TRBV7-9; J: TRBJ2-1; size: .; D: TRBD2; DNA: TGTGCCAGCAGCTTAGAGTATGGCCTAGCGGGAGAGAATGAGCAGTTCTTC; CDR3: CASSLEYGLAGENEQFF
V: TRBV20-1; J: TRBJ2-5; size: few; D: .; DNA: TGCAGTGCTAGTTCCCCGCGGACTGGATTCCGAGAGACCCAGTACTTC; CDR3: CSASSPRTGFRETQYF
V: TRBV20-1; J: TRBJ2-1; size: .; D: TRBD2; DNA: TGCAGTGCTAGAGATAGGGTCGGCGGGAGGAGATACAATGAGCAGTTCTTC; CDR3: CSARDRVGGRRYNEQFF
V: TRBV7-2; J: TRBJ2-1; size: .; D: TRBD2; DNA: TGTGCCAGCACCCATAGGGGGGGACTAGCGGGGGGGCTTGAGCAGTTCTTC; CDR3: CASTHRGGLAGGLEQFF
V: TRBV4-1; J: TRBJ2-7; size: .; D: TRBD2; DNA: TGCGCCAGCAGCCAAGTGGGACTAGCGGGAGGGCCCTCCTACGAGCAGTACTTC; CDR3: CASSQVGLAGGPSYEQYF
V: TRBV2; J: TRBJ2-5; size: .; D: .; DNA: TGTGCCAGCAGTGCTCGGGCTAGTCGGGAGACCCAGTACTTC; CDR3: CASSARASRETQYF
V: TRBV6-2/TRBV6-3; J: TRBJ2-7; size: few; D: .; DNA: TGTGCCAGCAGTTACGGCCCGGGACGGGGTTCCTACGAGCAGTACTTC; CDR3: CASSYGPGRGSYEQYF
V: TRBV20-1; J: TRBJ1-5; size: few; D: TRBD1; DNA: TGCAGTGCTCACCGAGGGGGCGATCAGCCCCAGCATTTT; CDR3: CSAHRGGDQPQHF
V: TRBV20-1; J: TRBJ2-1; size: few; D: .; DNA: TGCAGTGCCAGGATTCTAGTTAGCCCCTACAATGAGCAGTTCTTC; CDR3: CSARILVSPYNEQFF
V: TRBV4-1; J: TRBJ2-1; size: .; D: TRBD2; DNA: TGCGCCAGCAGCCGGGGGAGGGTTAGCTCCTACAATGAGCAGTTCTTC; CDR3: CASSRGRVSSYNEQFF
V: TRBV4-1; J: TRBJ2-2; size: .; D: TRBD2; DNA: TGCGCCAGCACGCAGTCGGGGGGCACCGGGGAGCTGTTTTTT; CDR3: CASTQSGGTGELFF
V: TRBV5-1; J: TRBJ2-3; size: .; D: .; DNA: TGCGCCAGCAGCTTCGGAACAGGGCGGTCAGATACGCAGTATTTT; CDR3: CASSFGTGRSDTQYF
V: TRBV3-1; J: TRBJ2-7; size: .; D: TRBD2; DNA: TGTGCCAGCAGCCATAGCGGGGCGACCTACGAGCAGTACTTC; CDR3: CASSHSGATYEQYF
V: TRBV10-1; J: TRBJ2-4; size: .; D: TRBD2; DNA: TGCGCCAGCAGTGAGTCTCGAGCGGGGACTCACTTTGAGCAGTACTTC; CDR3: CASSESRAGTHFEQYF
V: TRBV4-1; J: TRBJ2-1; size: .; D: .; DNA: TGCGCCAGCAGCCACCGACTAGTTATCTCCTACAATGAGCAGTTCTTC; CDR3: CASSHRLVISYNEQFF
V: TRBV4-1; J: TRBJ1-2; size: .; D: TRBD1; DNA: TGCGCCAGCAGCCAGATACAGGGGTACGGCTATGGCTACACCTTC; CDR3: CASSQIQGYGYGYTF
V: TRBV10-3; J: TRBJ2-5; size: few; D: .; DNA: TGTGCCATCAGTTACGAGGGAGGGACCCAGTACTTC; CDR3: CAISYEGGTQYF